The rows below give T cell receptor beta chains drawn from one sample of a study of control samples from healthy donors and cancer patients. Profiling relied on immunoSEQ multiplex PCR, and the TCRdb table lists in-frame clones only, not all of them. The data hold some 30,000 clones, with 87% observed a single time. Sequenced: formalin-fixed, paraffin-embedded tissue. The source of these receptors is a female donor with melanoma. The CDR3 runs from the conserved cysteine through the conserved F or W. Each record gives: J gene, clone size, D gene, V gene, CDR3 DNA, CDR3 protein. D genes are given only for firm matches. A clone size is listed for some rows: how often the clone was seen (once, few, many), or a class if it is expanded.

j_gene: TRBJ1-4; abundance: NA; d_gene: NA; v_gene: TRBV7-9; CDR3nt: TGTGCCAGCAGCCTGTGGGGGGGATATGAAAAACTGTTTTTT; CDR3aa: CASSLWGGYEKLFF
j_gene: TRBJ2-7; abundance: NA; d_gene: TRBD2; v_gene: TRBV6-1; CDR3nt: TGTGCCAGCAGTGAAGTAGCGGGGCTCTCCTACGAGCAGTACTTC; CDR3aa: CASSEVAGLSYEQYF
j_gene: TRBJ1-5; abundance: NA; d_gene: TRBD1; v_gene: TRBV6-5; CDR3nt: TGTGCCAGCAGTTCGGGACAGGGAGGTCAGCCCCAGCATTTT; CDR3aa: CASSSGQGGQPQHF
j_gene: TRBJ2-1; abundance: NA; d_gene: NA; v_gene: TRBV11-3; CDR3nt: TGTGCCAGCAGCCGAGAACAGGGTACTGAGCAGTTCTTC; CDR3aa: CASSREQGTEQFF
j_gene: TRBJ1-2; abundance: NA; d_gene: TRBD1; v_gene: TRBV19; CDR3nt: TGTGCCAGTAGAACACCCGGGACAGGGGGTTTGGGCTACACCTTC; CDR3aa: CASRTPGTGGLGYTF
j_gene: TRBJ2-7; abundance: NA; d_gene: NA; v_gene: TRBV12-3/TRBV12-4; CDR3nt: TGTGCCAGCAGCTTTCCTCCCCCCAGCGAGCAGTACTTC; CDR3aa: CASSFPPPSEQYF
j_gene: TRBJ2-1; abundance: NA; d_gene: TRBD2; v_gene: TRBV7-9; CDR3nt: TGTGCCAGCAGCTTAGCGTGGGCGGGAGAAGGTAATGAGCAGTTCTTC; CDR3aa: CASSLAWAGEGNEQFF
j_gene: TRBJ1-1; abundance: NA; d_gene: TRBD1; v_gene: TRBV5-1; CDR3nt: TGCGCCAGCAGCTTTCTCCGGGACAGCGGGACTGAAGCTTTCTTT; CDR3aa: CASSFLRDSGTEAFF
j_gene: TRBJ2-1; abundance: NA; d_gene: TRBD2; v_gene: TRBV19; CDR3nt: TGTGCCAGTAGTATGACGGTTGGCGGGAGGAATGAGCAGTTCTTC; CDR3aa: CASSMTVGGRNEQFF
j_gene: TRBJ1-1; abundance: NA; d_gene: NA; v_gene: TRBV11-3; CDR3nt: TGTGCCAGCAGCTTAGATGCGGTCTCTGAAGCTTTCTTT; CDR3aa: CASSLDAVSEAFF
j_gene: TRBJ2-5; abundance: once; d_gene: NA; v_gene: TRBV29-1; CDR3nt: TGCAGCGTCGAGGGCCCGAGGTACTTC; CDR3aa: CSVEGPRYF
j_gene: TRBJ2-1; abundance: NA; d_gene: TRBD2; v_gene: TRBV4-1; CDR3nt: TGCGCCAGCAGCCAAGTACTAGCGGGGTACTACAATGAGCAGTTCTTC; CDR3aa: CASSQVLAGYYNEQFF
j_gene: TRBJ2-1; abundance: NA; d_gene: TRBD1; v_gene: TRBV7-2; CDR3nt: TGTGCCAGCAGTTCCGACAGGGGCTCCTACAATGAGCAGTTCTTC; CDR3aa: CASSSDRGSYNEQFF
j_gene: TRBJ2-3; abundance: once; d_gene: NA; v_gene: TRBV7-8; CDR3nt: TGTGCCAGCAGCCAAGGAGGGAGGGGGGCAGATACGCAGTATTTT; CDR3aa: CASSQGGRGADTQYF
j_gene: TRBJ1-1; abundance: NA; d_gene: NA; v_gene: TRBV19; CDR3nt: TGTGCCAGTAGTATGGGGGGCCGGGGGACTGAAGCTTTCTTT; CDR3aa: CASSMGGRGTEAFF
j_gene: TRBJ2-7; abundance: NA; d_gene: NA; v_gene: TRBV9; CDR3nt: TGTGCCAGCTACGCCGAGGACTCTCACTACGAGCAGTACTTC; CDR3aa: CASYAEDSHYEQYF
j_gene: TRBJ1-1; abundance: NA; d_gene: NA; v_gene: TRBV5-1; CDR3nt: TGCGCCAGCAGCTTCCAGATAGGGAACACTGAAGCTTTCTTT; CDR3aa: CASSFQIGNTEAFF
j_gene: TRBJ1-2; abundance: NA; d_gene: NA; v_gene: TRBV6-6; CDR3nt: TGTGCCAGCAGCCACGGGATTAACTATGGCTACACCTTC; CDR3aa: CASSHGINYGYTF
j_gene: TRBJ2-2; abundance: NA; d_gene: NA; v_gene: TRBV4-3; CDR3nt: TGCGCCAGCAGCCGAGAAGGGCAGGGCGCGAACACCGGGGAGCTGTTTTTT; CDR3aa: CASSREGQGANTGELFF
j_gene: TRBJ2-2; abundance: NA; d_gene: TRBD2; v_gene: TRBV7-6; CDR3nt: TGTGCCAGCAGCTTAGCGCGCCTAGCGGGAGTAAATATCGGGGAGCTGTTTTTT; CDR3aa: CASSLARLAGVNIGELFF
j_gene: TRBJ2-5; abundance: NA; d_gene: NA; v_gene: TRBV6-6; CDR3nt: TGTGCCAGCAGCGAACGACTGGGACAAGAGACCCAGTACTTC; CDR3aa: CASSERLGQETQYF
j_gene: TRBJ1-2; abundance: NA; d_gene: NA; v_gene: TRBV3-1/TRBV3-2; CDR3nt: TGTGCCAGCAGCCAAAGTCCGGCCTATGGCTACACCTTC; CDR3aa: CASSQSPAYGYTF
j_gene: TRBJ2-1; abundance: NA; d_gene: NA; v_gene: TRBV18; CDR3nt: TGTGCCAGCTCACCGCAGGGAGGGGGTGAGCAGTTCTTC; CDR3aa: CASSPQGGGEQFF
j_gene: TRBJ2-6; abundance: NA; d_gene: NA; v_gene: TRBV19; CDR3nt: TGTGCCAGTAGTGCCCGAATTGACACCGGGGCCAACGTCCTGACTTTC; CDR3aa: CASSARIDTGANVLTF
j_gene: TRBJ2-4; abundance: NA; d_gene: NA; v_gene: TRBV2; CDR3nt: TGTGCCAGCAGCGCAGGAAGGGGCGGGATCAACATTCAGTACTTC; CDR3aa: CASSAGRGGINIQYF
j_gene: TRBJ2-5; abundance: NA; d_gene: NA; v_gene: TRBV7-2; CDR3nt: TGTGCCAGCAGCCCCCGACGGGGGTACCAAGAGACCCAGTACTTC; CDR3aa: CASSPRRGYQETQYF
j_gene: TRBJ1-2; abundance: NA; d_gene: NA; v_gene: TRBV6-1; CDR3nt: TGTGCCAGCAGTGAAAGTAGTAGCTATGGCTACACCTTC; CDR3aa: CASSESSSYGYTF
j_gene: TRBJ2-1; abundance: NA; d_gene: NA; v_gene: TRBV7-9; CDR3nt: TGTGCCAGCAGCTTAGCAGGCGTTTTTGGGAATGAGCAGTTCTTC; CDR3aa: CASSLAGVFGNEQFF
j_gene: TRBJ2-7; abundance: NA; d_gene: NA; v_gene: TRBV6-5; CDR3nt: TGTGCCAGCACCGAAGGGACGCTTTCCTACGAGCAGTACTTC; CDR3aa: CASTEGTLSYEQYF
j_gene: TRBJ2-7; abundance: NA; d_gene: NA; v_gene: TRBV2; CDR3nt: TGTGCCAGCAACCAGGACAGAAGGATTTCCTACGAGCAGTACTTC; CDR3aa: CASNQDRRISYEQYF
j_gene: TRBJ1-2; abundance: NA; d_gene: NA; v_gene: TRBV27; CDR3nt: TGTGCCAGCAGTCCAACAGGACTCTACTATGGCTACACCTTC; CDR3aa: CASSPTGLYYGYTF
j_gene: TRBJ1-2; abundance: NA; d_gene: NA; v_gene: TRBV6-6; CDR3nt: TGTGCCAGCAGTTTACAGGGCCTAAACTATGGCTACACCTTC; CDR3aa: CASSLQGLNYGYTF
j_gene: TRBJ1-1; abundance: once; d_gene: NA; v_gene: TRBV11-2; CDR3nt: TGTGCCAGCAGCTACACAGGGAGGCATCGGGTGACTGAAGCTTTCTTT; CDR3aa: CASSYTGRHRVTEAFF
j_gene: TRBJ2-3; abundance: NA; d_gene: TRBD2; v_gene: TRBV7-9; CDR3nt: TGTGCCAGCAGCTTCCCTCTAGCGGGGAACACAGATACGCAGTATTTT; CDR3aa: CASSFPLAGNTDTQYF
j_gene: TRBJ2-6; abundance: NA; d_gene: TRBD1; v_gene: TRBV27; CDR3nt: TGTGCCAGCAGTTTGTGGACAGGTTCACACTCTGGGGCCAACGTCCTGACTTTC; CDR3aa: CASSLWTGSHSGANVLTF
j_gene: TRBJ2-1; abundance: NA; d_gene: NA; v_gene: TRBV5-1; CDR3nt: TGCGCCAGCAGCTTGGAACATGGGAATGAGCAGTTCTTC; CDR3aa: CASSLEHGNEQFF
j_gene: TRBJ2-3; abundance: NA; d_gene: TRBD2; v_gene: TRBV7-2; CDR3nt: TGTGCCAGCAGCTCACCGGGACTAGCGGGAGGTCCAGATACGCAGTATTTT; CDR3aa: CASSSPGLAGGPDTQYF
j_gene: TRBJ2-7; abundance: NA; d_gene: TRBD2; v_gene: TRBV4-2; CDR3nt: TGTGCCAGCAGCCAAGCCGGGACTAAGGCCTACGAGCAGTACTTC; CDR3aa: CASSQAGTKAYEQYF
j_gene: TRBJ2-3; abundance: NA; d_gene: TRBD2; v_gene: TRBV9; CDR3nt: TGTGCCAGCAGCGTAAGCGGGAGGGCCGAGACAGATACGCAGTATTTT; CDR3aa: CASSVSGRAETDTQYF
j_gene: TRBJ2-5; abundance: NA; d_gene: TRBD2; v_gene: TRBV9; CDR3nt: TGTGCCAGCAGCTCAAGACCCTCCCTAGCGGGAGGGAGGGAGACCCAGTACTTC; CDR3aa: CASSSRPSLAGGRETQYF
j_gene: TRBJ2-4; abundance: NA; d_gene: NA; v_gene: TRBV7-9; CDR3nt: TGTGCCAGCAGCCAGGGAGACGGCATTCAGTACTTC; CDR3aa: CASSQGDGIQYF
j_gene: TRBJ1-1; abundance: NA; d_gene: TRBD1; v_gene: TRBV4-2; CDR3nt: TGTGCCAGCAGCCTCACCCGGACAGGGTCTGAAGCTTTCTTT; CDR3aa: CASSLTRTGSEAFF
j_gene: TRBJ2-7; abundance: NA; d_gene: NA; v_gene: TRBV19; CDR3nt: TGTGCCAGTAGTATAGCCCGCCTAGCAAGGGACGAGCAGTACTTC; CDR3aa: CASSIARLARDEQYF
j_gene: TRBJ2-7; abundance: NA; d_gene: NA; v_gene: TRBV12-3/TRBV12-4; CDR3nt: TGTGCCAGCAGTTTAGGACGGCGGCAGGAGCAGTACTTC; CDR3aa: CASSLGRRQEQYF
j_gene: TRBJ2-3; abundance: NA; d_gene: NA; v_gene: TRBV9; CDR3nt: TGTGCCAGCAGCGCCCTGCACTCCGCCCGCACAGATACGCAGTATTTT; CDR3aa: CASSALHSARTDTQYF
j_gene: TRBJ2-1; abundance: NA; d_gene: NA; v_gene: TRBV28; CDR3nt: TGTGCCAGCAGTTTTATGCGGACCGGGGGTGAGCAGTTCTTC; CDR3aa: CASSFMRTGGEQFF
j_gene: TRBJ1-1; abundance: NA; d_gene: NA; v_gene: TRBV5-1; CDR3nt: TGCGCCAGCAGCTTGAGGGTCCAGACAGGCGCCACTGAAGCTTTCTTT; CDR3aa: CASSLRVQTGATEAFF
j_gene: TRBJ2-5; abundance: NA; d_gene: NA; v_gene: TRBV5-4; CDR3nt: TGTGCCAGCAGCACTCTAGAGGGCGAGACCCAGTACTTC; CDR3aa: CASSTLEGETQYF
j_gene: TRBJ1-3; abundance: once; d_gene: NA; v_gene: TRBV5-1; CDR3nt: TGCGCCAGCAGCGAGGGCACTAGTGCGGAGAGAAACACCATATATTTT; CDR3aa: CASSEGTSAERNTIYF
j_gene: TRBJ2-3; abundance: NA; d_gene: NA; v_gene: TRBV6-5; CDR3nt: TGTGCCAGCTCGTTAGCGTATTCTAGCACAGATACGCAGTATTTT; CDR3aa: CASSLAYSSTDTQYF